The clone carrying this T cell receptor beta chain has only one observation. This specimen belongs to a study of blood T cell repertoires in COVID-19. At the level of the study: Researchers got acute and convalescent COVID-19 samples from the United States, Italy and Spain. T cells, B-cell-depleted T cells, or PBMCs provided the cDNA or gDNA that served as material.

This CDR3 contains 14 residues. The germline V and J ends were trimmed by 4 bases and 7 bases, with 14 bases remaining between them. Per germline, CDR1 SGHRS and CDR2 YFSETQ. Produced via immunoSEQ multiplex PCR; TCRdb's table is partial and in-frame only. This sample has 150,000 to 200,000 clones, with more than 65% found just once. Material: PBMCs or T cells enriched from blood (not recorded which). This sequence was found in a woman aged 50 to 60 with acute COVID-19. The chain carries TRBV5-1 and TRBJ1-4; D may be TRBD1 (6 bases). For the CDR3, the DNA is TGCGCCAGCAGCCCGGGACATGCGGGTGAAAAACTGTTTTTT. Its protein product is CASSPGHAGEKLFF.